Below are 31 T cell receptor beta chains sequenced from a single sample in a study of T cells after yellow fever vaccination. From the 5' RACE reads, TCRdb called clonotypes with MiXCR, one entry per CDR3 protein. The sample lists hundreds of thousands of distinct CDR3 sequences; roughly 20% were seen once. The specimen was PBMCs, collected before the yellow fever booster vaccination. The source of these receptors is a man between 18 and 35 years old who received the YFV17D yellow fever vaccine.

The chain links TRBV11-2 to TRBJ2-4; D not resolved. CDR3 length equals 13 residues. The V end lost 5 bases, the J end lost 5 bases, and 10 bases lay between the germline ends. From germline, CDR1 is SGHAT and CDR2 FQNNGV. The CDR3 protein is CASSPGRENIQYF. In DNA form, the CDR3 reads TGTGCCAGCAGCCCTGGGCGCGAAAACATTCAGTACTTC.

This clonotype was counted between two and nine times. The chain carries TRBV7-2 and TRBJ2-5, with D perhaps matching TRBD1 (6 bases). The V gene's germline CDR1 is SGHTA and CDR2 FQGNSA. CDR3 length equals 15 residues. Trimming pared 5 bases from V and 3 bases from J, leaving 16 bases between. The chain's CDR3 is CASSRNRVGKETQYF. CDR3 sequence (DNA): TGTGCCAGCAGCCGTAACAGGGTTGGTAAAGAGACCCAGTACTTC.

This chain connects TRBV5-5 to TRBJ2-5; 11 bases are shared with TRBD2. Trimming at V came to 4 bases and at J to 3 bases, leaving 2 bases not matched to a gene. The CDR3 has 14 amino acids. Germline CDR1 is SGHKS and CDR2 is YYEKEE (reference sequence). CDR3 in amino acids: CASSRGLAEETQYF. CDR3 in DNA: TGTGCCAGCAGCCGGGGACTAGCGGAAGAGACCCAGTACTTC. Full variable domain (rest looked up from reference TRBV5-5 and TRBJ2-5): DAGVTQSPTHLIKTRGQQVTLRCSPISGHKSVSWYQQVLGQGPQFIFQYYEKEERGRGNFPDRFSARQFPNYSSELNVNALLLGDSALYLCASSRGLAEETQYFGPGTRLLVL.

The genes are TRBV7-2 and TRBJ1-6, with TRBD1 identical over 8 bases. V lost 1 base and J lost 9; bases outside the gene matches: 5. This CDR3 contains 15 residues. Germline V lookup: CDR1 SGHTA, CDR2 FQGNSA. CDR3 nucleotides: TGTGCCAGCAGCTTAGGATGGACAGGGTTTTCACCCCTCCACTTT. Translated, it gives CASSLGWTGFSPLHF.

This chain joins TRBV3-1 and TRBJ2-2; weak D call: TRBD2 (6 bases). The ends were cut back, 2 bases at V and 1 base at J, with 11 bases in the middle. The V gene's germline CDR1 is LGHDT and CDR2 YNNKEL (reference sequence). There are 16 residues in the CDR3. As DNA, the CDR3 is TGTGCCAGCAGCCAACTAACGGGACTGAACACCGGGGAGCTGTTTTTT. It codes for CASSQLTGLNTGELFF.

This clonotype was counted between two and nine times. The rearrangement links TRBV3-1 to TRBJ1-6; no clear D gene. Germline CDR1 reads LGHDT; CDR2 reads YNNKEL (reference sequence). This CDR3 has 16 residues. Trimming stripped 0 bases from V and 7 bases from J, with 13 bases between. CDR3 sequence (DNA): TGTGCCAGCAGCCAAGAGGTGACCGCGTGGAATTCACCCCTCCACTTT. Amino acid sequence: CASSQEVTAWNSPLHF.

This clonotype was seen more than once but under ten times. V is TRBV18 and J is TRBJ2-5, with TRBD1 identical over 7 bases. This CDR3 contains 16 residues. From germline, CDR1 is KGHSH and CDR2 LQKENI. The trim removed 3 bases at V and 5 bases at J, leaving 12 bases unmatched. The CDR3 region is CASSPMGQRIVETQYF. The CDR3 nucleotides read TGTGCCAGCTCACCTATGGGACAGCGGATCGTTGAGACCCAGTACTTC.

In its sample, this clonotype was seen a few times. The rearrangement uses TRBV5-6 and TRBJ1-2; D is unclear. The CDR3 sequence is 14 residues long. Trimming stripped 4 bases from V and 0 bases from J, with 10 bases between. The germline CDR1 and CDR2 sequences are SGHDT and YYEEEE. The CDR3 here is CASSGVVTNYGYTF. The CDR3 DNA is TGTGCCAGCAGCGGGGTGGTAACTAACTATGGCTACACCTTC.

This clonotype was seen just once. This may stem from a read error, because a much larger clone lies one nucleotide away. The chain combines TRBV2 with TRBJ2-3; D is ambiguous. Per the germline V gene, CDR1 is SNHLY and CDR2 is FYNNEI. This CDR3 region has 11 residues. Trimming cost V 6 bases and J 4 bases, with 5 bases left between them. CDR3 DNA sequence: TGTGCCAGCAGATTTTCAGATACGCAGTATTTT. Encoded protein: CASRFSDTQYF.

This clonotype showed up just a few times. The chain links TRBV12-3 or TRBV12-4 to TRBJ2-2, with D unresolved. The length of the CDR3 is 14 residues. Trimming shortened V by 3 bases and J by 5 bases, and 10 bases separated the two germline ends. CDR3 amino acids: CASSFTRTTGELFF. The CDR3 nucleotides are TGTGCCAGCAGTTTTACCCGGACGACCGGGGAGCTGTTTTTT.

The rearrangement links TRBV5-1 to TRBJ2-5; 7 bases line up with TRBD1. This CDR3 is 14 amino acids long. Germline lookup yields CDR1 SGHRS and CDR2 YFSETQ. V was pared by 3 bases and J by 1 base, with 3 bases of the junction left unmatched. The CDR3 is CASSWGTVQETQYF. CDR3 DNA sequence: TGCGCCAGCAGCTGGGGGACAGTCCAAGAGACCCAGTACTTC.

This clonotype was detected only a few times. This chain uses TRBV5-1 with TRBJ2-3, with unresolved D. V was trimmed by 0 bases and J by 2 bases, leaving 7 bases between them. CDR3 length equals 14 residues. Per germline, CDR1 SGHRS and CDR2 YFSETQ. CDR3 in DNA: TGCGCCAGCAGCTTGGCCACCCCCACAGATACGCAGTATTTT. Protein product: CASSLATPTDTQYF.

This chain joins TRBV7-2 and TRBJ2-3; 12 positions match TRBD2. The CDR3 is 17 residues long. Germline CDR1 SGHTA, CDR2 FQGNSA. The V and J ends lost 5 bases and 2 bases, in that order; junction bases with no gene match: 8. In DNA, the CDR3 is TGTGCCAGCAGCCTTACTACTAGCGGGGGGTACACAGATACGCAGTATTTT. Translation gives CASSLTTSGGYTDTQYF.

This rearrangement joins TRBV3-1 to TRBJ2-3; TRBD2 agrees at 10 bases. Trimming at V came to 1 base and at J to 6 bases, leaving 7 bases not matched to a gene. This CDR3 is built from 16 residues. Germline V gene data show CDR1 as LGHDT and CDR2 as YNNKEL (reference sequence). The CDR3 DNA reads TGTGCCAGCAGCCAAGGCGTCGCTAGCGGGGGCGATACGCAGTATTTT. This encodes CASSQGVASGGDTQYF.

The chain couples TRBV4-1 to TRBJ2-5; the D gene is possibly TRBD2 (5 bases). Germline V gives CDR1 MGHRA, CDR2 YSYEKL. Trimming shortened V by 1 base and J by 2 bases, and 11 bases separated the two germline ends. This CDR3 region has 15 residues. The DNA for the CDR3 is TGCGCCAGCAGCCAAGTTGAGGGCCAACAAGAGACCCAGTACTTC. As protein: CASSQVEGQQETQYF.

This clonotype was counted only a few times. The V call is TRBV5-1, the J call TRBJ2-5; D is uncertain. The CDR3 covers 13 residues. The germline gives CDR1 SGHRS, CDR2 YFSETQ. The germline V and J ends were trimmed by 0 bases and 7 bases, with 10 bases remaining between them. The CDR3: CASSLAGLATQYF. The DNA for the CDR3 is TGCGCCAGCAGCTTGGCTGGGTTGGCGACCCAGTACTTC.

This sequence joins TRBV20-1 and TRBJ1-2, with 12 bases aligning to TRBD1. The trim removed 6 bases at V and 7 bases at J, leaving 3 bases unmatched. Germline CDR1 is DFQATT and CDR2 is SNEGSKA (reference sequence). CDR3 length equals 12 residues. For the CDR3, the DNA is TGCAGTGCCGGGACAGGGGGCAGTGGCTACACCTTC. Encoded protein: CSAGTGGSGYTF.

This clonotype was observed a handful of times. The chain uses TRBV4-1 and TRBJ1-1; TRBD1 matches 7 bases. J was trimmed by 4 bases and V by 3 bases; bases with no gene match: 14. The CDR3 contains 17 residues. Germline V CDR1 and CDR2: MGHRA, YSYEKL. In nucleotides, the CDR3 is TGCGCCAGCAGCCATGAAAGGGAGGGGGCTTGGAGCACTGAAGCTTTCTTT. As protein: CASSHEREGAWSTEAFF.

The rearrangement joins TRBV6-6 to TRBJ2-5, with D possibly matching TRBD1 (5 bases). Germline lookup yields CDR1 MNHNY and CDR2 SVGAGI (reference sequence). The CDR3 contains 14 residues. Trimming stripped 2 bases from V and 7 bases from J, with 14 bases between. CDR3 region: CASSYEPGRGTQYF. Written as DNA, the CDR3 is TGTGCCAGCAGTTACGAGCCGGGTAGGGGGACCCAGTACTTC.

This clonotype turned up a few times. This chain links TRBV11-2 with TRBJ2-4, with D unresolved. The CDR3 contains 18 residues. The V and J ends lost 5 bases and 0 bases respectively, with 20 bases between them. The germline CDR1 and CDR2 sequences are SGHAT and FQNNGV. CDR3 sequence: CASSPRAVAVLAKNIQYF. The CDR3 DNA reads as TGTGCCAGCAGCCCTAGGGCGGTCGCCGTGTTAGCCAAAAACATTCAGTACTTC.

The chain couples TRBV5-1 to TRBJ1-3; D gene uncertain. The germline gives CDR1 SGHRS, CDR2 YFSETQ. V was shortened by 4 bases and J by 0 bases, with 11 bases between the two germline ends. This CDR3 is 15 amino acids long. CDR3 nucleotides: TGCGCCAGCAGCCTAATCGGGAGCTCTGGAAACACCATATATTTT. It codes for CASSLIGSSGNTIYF.

This clonotype was seen more than once but under ten times. This rearrangement joins TRBV10-2 to TRBJ2-3, with a tentative D call TRBD1 (5 bases). The germline gives CDR1 WSHSY, CDR2 SAAADI. Trimming shortened V by 8 bases and J by 9 bases, and 24 bases separated the two germline ends. The CDR3 length is 15 residues. The CDR3 is CASYDTVWGPATQYF. CDR3 in DNA: TGCGCCAGCTATGACACGGTATGGGGCCCAGCGACGCAGTATTTT.

The chain couples TRBV6-5 to TRBJ2-7; 8 nucleotides line up with TRBD1. The CDR3 spans 13 residues. V gave up 6 bases and J gave up 2 bases; unmatched junction bases: 3. CDR1 and CDR2 from the germline V gene are MNHEY and SVGAGI. The CDR3 spells CASSRTGTYEQYV. CDR3 coding DNA: TGTGCCAGCAGCCGGACAGGGACCTACGAGCAGTACGTC.

The chain is built from TRBV6-5 and TRBJ2-3; D gene uncertain. Germline CDR1 is MNHEY and CDR2 is SVGAGI. V dropped 6 bases and J dropped 6 bases, with 19 bases sitting between them. The CDR3 consists of 15 residues. The chain's CDR3 is CASSSRGMGMDTQYF. The DNA of the CDR3 is TGTGCCAGCAGCTCCCGAGGCATGGGGATGGATACGCAGTATTTT.

This chain connects TRBV2 to TRBJ2-7; 10 bases are a match to TRBD1. The ends lost 4 bases at V and 3 bases at J; junction bases unmatched: 6. The germline V gene has CDR1 SNHLY and CDR2 FYNNEI. The CDR3 runs 15 residues. The CDR3 nucleotides are TGTGCCAGCAGTGCCGGGACAGGGGCGATCTACGAGCAGTACGTC. Residues: CASSAGTGAIYEQYV.

This clonotype has just a few counts. V is TRBV5-5 and J is TRBJ2-7; D is possibly TRBD1 (7 bases). CDR1 is SGHKS, CDR2 YYEKEE, per germline (reference sequence). The CDR3 spans 15 residues. Trimming shortened V by 4 bases and J by 4 bases, and 18 bases separated the two germline ends. The CDR3 DNA sequence: TGTGCCAGCAGCCGTAATCCGACAGGGAGGTACGAGCAGTACTTC. Protein: CASSRNPTGRYEQYF.

This clonotype was observed a few times. J is TRBJ2-1 and V is TRBV5-1; no reliable D call. Per the germline V gene, CDR1 is SGHRS and CDR2 is YFSETQ. The CDR3 covers 13 residues. With 1 base removed from V and 3 bases from J, the gap between germline ends came to 5 bases. In DNA, the CDR3 is TGCGCCAGCAGCTTGTCCGACTACAATGAGCAGTTCTTC. Translated: CASSLSDYNEQFF.

CDR3 DNA: TGTGCCAGCAGTTACTCTGAACTAGCGATAGGAGAGACCCAGTACTTC. Translating gives CASSYSELAIGETQYF. The chain recombines TRBV6-5 with TRBJ2-5; 7 bases fit TRBD2. This CDR3 has 16 amino acids. The ends lost 0 bases at V and 4 bases at J; junction bases unmatched: 8. Germline-derived CDR1 and CDR2 are MNHEY and SVGAGI.

This rearrangement joins TRBV12-3 or TRBV12-4 to TRBJ2-4; D is unresolved. Trimming shortened V by 6 bases and J by 9 bases, and 21 bases separated the two germline ends. The CDR3 runs 15 residues. CDR3 residues: CASSNLAPVTGIQYF. The DNA for the CDR3 is TGTGCCAGCAGCAATCTTGCCCCCGTGACGGGCATTCAGTACTTC.

The rearrangement joins TRBV2 to TRBJ1-5; D is unresolved. V shed 4 bases and J shed 5 bases, with 9 bases lying between them. This CDR3 has 13 residues. The germline gives CDR1 SNHLY, CDR2 FYNNEI. The chain's CDR3 is CASSGVTYQPQHF. The CDR3 DNA sequence: TGTGCCAGCAGTGGGGTGACCTATCAGCCCCAGCATTTT.

The gene calls are TRBV6-2 or TRBV6-3 and TRBJ2-5; perhaps TRBD2 as D (7 bases). This CDR3 region has 15 residues. Per the germline V gene, CDR1 is MNHEY and CDR2 is SVGEGT. V lost 2 bases and J 5 bases, leaving 15 bases between the germline ends. CDR3 protein: CASSYEGGAKETQYF. The CDR3 region has the DNA TGTGCCAGCAGTTACGAAGGGGGGGCGAAGGAGACCCAGTACTTC.